These T cell receptor beta chains were read from a single sample in a study of T cells in Graves' hyperthyroidism and ophthalmopathy. Via MiXCR, TCRdb re-called the multiplex PCR reads, giving one row per CDR3 protein. The sample comprises about 690,000 distinct CDR3 sequences, approximately 15% of which are singletons, and around 16% rests with the top ten. The specimen was blood. The receptors here all came from a man aged 50 to 59 with Graves' hyperthyroidism. CDR3s include the opening cysteine and the closing phenylalanine or tryptophan. Each record gives: D gene, V gene, clone size, J gene, CDR3 DNA, CDR3 protein. A D gene is named only where the DNA matches it firmly. Rows give clone size only sometimes, using once, few, many, or a class for an expanded clone.

NA	TRBV19	NA	TRBJ2-7	TGTGCCAGTATCGATCGGGACACTCGGGAGCAGTACTTC	CASIDRDTREQYF
NA	TRBV15	many	TRBJ2-5	TGTGCCACCAGCAGAGATCTAAAAGTCTGGGGGGAGACCCAGTACTTC	CATSRDLKVWGETQYF
NA	TRBV20-1	few	TRBJ2-3	TGCAGTGCTTACGTCGGGGGTCGAGCAGATACGCAGTATTTT	CSAYVGGRADTQYF
NA	TRBV4-3	NA	TRBJ1-1	TGCGCCAGCAGCCAAGTGGTAGGGACAGAAGCTTTCTTT	CASSQVVGTEAFF
NA	TRBV19	NA	TRBJ1-2	TGTGCCAGTAGTAGGCGTCGAAGAAGCTACACCTTC	CASSRRRRSYTF
TRBD2	TRBV2	many	TRBJ2-2	TGTGCCAGCAGTGATATTTCCGGACTAGTCCCCACCGGGGAGCTGTTTTTT	CASSDISGLVPTGELFF
NA	TRBV7-3	many	TRBJ2-5	TGTGCCAGCAGCTTAACGGGAGGGGGCTGGGAGACCCAGTACTTC	CASSLTGGGWETQYF
NA	TRBV7-9	many	TRBJ2-7	TGTGCCAGCACCAGAAAGTCCAGCTACGAGCAGTACTTC	CASTRKSSYEQYF
NA	TRBV27	many	TRBJ2-7	TGTGCCAGCACCTTCTCCCTGATGGGAATCGGCGAGCAGTACTTC	CASTFSLMGIGEQYF
NA	TRBV9	NA	TRBJ1-6	TGTGCCAGCAGCGTTGGTAGCTCCTATAATTCACCCCTCCAATTT	CASSVGSSYNSPLQF
TRBD2	TRBV7-2	many	TRBJ2-1	TGTGCCAGCAGCTTGGTCCCCGGGACTATCCTTAATGAGCAGTTCTTC	CASSLVPGTILNEQFF
TRBD1	TRBV7-9	few	TRBJ2-7	TGTGCCAGCAGCCGCGGACAGGCCTACGAGCAGTACTTC	CASSRGQAYEQYF
NA	TRBV7-8	few	TRBJ1-4	TGTGCCAGCAGCACTCCGGGCCCTAATGAAAAACTGTTTTTT	CASSTPGPNEKLFF
TRBD1	TRBV27	few	TRBJ2-2	TGTGCCAGCAGTACCACAGGGGTCACCGGGGAGCTGTTTTTT	CASSTTGVTGELFF
NA	TRBV5-1	NA	TRBJ2-1	TGCGCCAGCAGCTTGGCCGGGGTCGGGACTCTACGGGATTACAATGAGCAGTTCTTC	CASSLAGVGTLRDYNEQFF
NA	TRBV20-1	many	TRBJ2-7	TGCAGTGCTCCGTTGCTCCGATCGTCCTACGAGCAGTACTTC	CSAPLLRSSYEQYF
TRBD1	TRBV6-1	few	TRBJ2-5	TGTGCCAGCGGCAGGGGGTACCAAGAGACCCAGTACTTC	CASGRGYQETQYF
TRBD1	TRBV14	few	TRBJ2-3	TGTGCCAGCAGCCAAGAGGGACAGTTGAGAGATACGCAGTATTTT	CASSQEGQLRDTQYF
NA	TRBV6-1	many	TRBJ1-2	TGTGCCAGCAGTTCGACACTGGCTGGCTATGGCTACACCTTC	CASSSTLAGYGYTF
NA	TRBV19	NA	TRBJ1-5	TGTGCCAGTAGTACTCGACAGGATAGCAATCAGCCCCAGCATTTT	CASSTRQDSNQPQHF